This is a list of T cell receptor beta chains from one sample in a study of blood T cell repertoires in COVID-19. Using immunoSEQ multiplex PCR, the repertoire was profiled, and TCRdb retains in-frame clones only, with some absent. The table records roughly 220,000 clones, 90% of them present only once. Sequenced sample: PBMCs or T cells enriched from blood (not recorded which). The receptors shown here come from a man younger than 45 who had been exposed to COVID-19. Both conserved end residues are part of each CDR3. The D gene is left open where the match is weak. Only part of the rows carry a size: once, few, many, or a class if the clone is expanded.

D gene: TRBD1; J gene: TRBJ2-7; V gene: TRBV7-9; clone size: NA; CDR3 protein: CASSLATGYVHEQYF; CDR3 DNA: TGTGCCAGCAGCCTTGCGACAGGGTATGTCCACGAGCAGTACTTC
D gene: NA; J gene: TRBJ1-4; V gene: TRBV6-5; clone size: once; CDR3 protein: CAAGGAGSNEKLFF; CDR3 DNA: TGTGCCGCTGGGGGGGCAGGATCTAACGAAAAACTGTTTTTT
D gene: NA; J gene: TRBJ2-2; V gene: TRBV27; clone size: NA; CDR3 protein: CASTPWAGTGELFF; CDR3 DNA: TGTGCCAGCACCCCGTGGGCGGGGACCGGGGAGCTGTTTTTT
D gene: NA; J gene: TRBJ1-5; V gene: TRBV5-6; clone size: many; CDR3 protein: CASSLFPGGSNQPQHF; CDR3 DNA: TGTGCCAGCAGCTTGTTTCCGGGGGGTAGCAATCAGCCCCAGCATTTT
D gene: NA; J gene: TRBJ2-4; V gene: TRBV4-1; clone size: NA; CDR3 protein: CASSQEAGQAKNIQYF; CDR3 DNA: TGCGCCAGCAGCCAAGAGGCAGGGCAAGCCAAAAACATTCAGTACTTC
D gene: TRBD1; J gene: TRBJ2-2; V gene: TRBV6-1; clone size: NA; CDR3 protein: CASSETGTGAGELFF; CDR3 DNA: TGTGCCAGCAGTGAAACCGGGACAGGGGCCGGGGAGCTGTTTTTT
D gene: NA; J gene: TRBJ1-5; V gene: TRBV6-4; clone size: NA; CDR3 protein: CALLPTEGGNQPQHF; CDR3 DNA: TGTGCCCTTCTCCCAACGGAGGGAGGCAATCAGCCCCAGCATTTT
D gene: TRBD1; J gene: TRBJ1-3; V gene: TRBV5-1; clone size: few; CDR3 protein: CASSLAGTAGNTIYF; CDR3 DNA: TGCGCCAGCAGCTTGGCCGGGACAGCCGGAAACACCATATATTTT
D gene: TRBD1; J gene: TRBJ1-6; V gene: TRBV5-5; clone size: NA; CDR3 protein: CASSLGSSRGRAYNSPLHF; CDR3 DNA: TGTGCTAGCAGCTTGGGTAGTAGTAGGGGGCGCGCCTATAATTCACCCCTCCACTTT
D gene: NA; J gene: TRBJ1-5; V gene: TRBV6-5; clone size: NA; CDR3 protein: CASSYESDQPQHF; CDR3 DNA: TGTGCCAGCAGTTATGAGAGCGATCAGCCCCAGCATTTT
D gene: NA; J gene: TRBJ1-6; V gene: TRBV4-1; clone size: few; CDR3 protein: CASSQVAGAQNSPLHF; CDR3 DNA: TGCGCCAGCAGCCAAGTGGCAGGGGCCCAGAATTCACCCCTCCACTTT
D gene: TRBD1; J gene: TRBJ2-7; V gene: TRBV6-5; clone size: NA; CDR3 protein: CASAQGSEQYF; CDR3 DNA: TGTGCCTCAGCACAGGGGTCCGAGCAGTACTTC
D gene: TRBD1; J gene: TRBJ1-3; V gene: TRBV13; clone size: NA; CDR3 protein: CASRGPGTVGNTIYF; CDR3 DNA: TGTGCCAGCCGGGGGCCCGGGACAGTTGGAAACACCATATATTTT
D gene: NA; J gene: TRBJ2-2; V gene: TRBV3-1/TRBV3-2; clone size: NA; CDR3 protein: CASSPTGLSNTGELFF; CDR3 DNA: TGTGCCAGCAGCCCAACAGGGCTATCGAACACCGGGGAGCTGTTTTTT
D gene: NA; J gene: TRBJ1-2; V gene: TRBV5-5; clone size: NA; CDR3 protein: CASTLVGGLNYGYTF; CDR3 DNA: TGTGCCAGCACCCTCGTGGGGGGGCTTAACTATGGCTACACCTTC
D gene: NA; J gene: TRBJ2-1; V gene: TRBV3-1/TRBV3-2; clone size: NA; CDR3 protein: CASSQDLSNEQFF; CDR3 DNA: TGTGCCAGCAGCCAAGATCTTAGCAATGAGCAGTTCTTC
D gene: NA; J gene: TRBJ1-5; V gene: TRBV7-2; clone size: NA; CDR3 protein: CASSSGVNQPQHF; CDR3 DNA: TGTGCCAGCAGCTCGGGGGTCAATCAGCCCCAGCATTTT
D gene: NA; J gene: TRBJ2-2; V gene: TRBV5-1; clone size: NA; CDR3 protein: CASQADQAGELFF; CDR3 DNA: TGCGCCAGCCAAGCTGACCAGGCCGGGGAGCTGTTTTTT
D gene: NA; J gene: TRBJ2-7; V gene: TRBV6-5; clone size: NA; CDR3 protein: CASMRDSYEQYF; CDR3 DNA: TGTGCCAGCATGCGGGACAGCTACGAGCAGTACTTC